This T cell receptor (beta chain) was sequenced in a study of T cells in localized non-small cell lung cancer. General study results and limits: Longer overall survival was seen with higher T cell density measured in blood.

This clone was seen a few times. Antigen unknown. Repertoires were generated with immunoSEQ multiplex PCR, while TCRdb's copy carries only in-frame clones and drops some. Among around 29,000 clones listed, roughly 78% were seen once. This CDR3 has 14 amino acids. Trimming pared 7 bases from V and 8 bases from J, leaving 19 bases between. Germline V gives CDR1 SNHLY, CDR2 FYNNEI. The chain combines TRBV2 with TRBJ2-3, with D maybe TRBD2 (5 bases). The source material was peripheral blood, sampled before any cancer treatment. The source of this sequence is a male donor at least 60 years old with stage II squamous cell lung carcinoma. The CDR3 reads CASTTRELSSTQYF. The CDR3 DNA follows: TGTGCCAGCACCACCCGGGAACTCTCCAGTACGCAGTATTTT.